This is a list of T cell receptor beta chains from one sample in a study of T-cell reconstitution after alpha-beta-depleted transplantation in children. TCRdb re-called the PCR reads with MiXCR, one entry per CDR3 protein. The sample carries about 490,000 distinct CDR3 sequences, 10% recorded once. Source: PBMCs, taken before TCRalphabeta/CD19-depleted stem cell transplant. The receptors originated from a child aged 2-15 years with inherited bone marrow failure, due to receive a stem cell transplant. The CDR3 runs from the conserved cysteine through the conserved F or W. The D gene is left open where the match is weak. Size is stated for part of the rows, as once, few or many counts, or as a class when the clone is expanded.

v_gene	abundance	j_gene	d_gene	CDR3aa	CDR3nt
TRBV29-1	NA	TRBJ1-2	NA	CSVVGGLLYGYTF	TGCAGCGTTGTGGGTGGCCTTCTTTATGGCTACACCTTC
TRBV10-3	many	TRBJ2-1	NA	CAIKERADPSYNEQFF	TGTGCCATCAAGGAGCGGGCGGACCCATCCTACAATGAGCAGTTCTTC
TRBV19	few	TRBJ1-1	TRBD1	CASSIGAQGATEAFF	TGTGCCAGTAGTATAGGGGCCCAGGGGGCCACTGAAGCTTTCTTT
TRBV5-1	few	TRBJ2-2	NA	CASSLIGTPANTGELFF	TGCGCCAGCAGCTTGATCGGGACACCCGCGAACACCGGGGAGCTGTTTTTT
TRBV4-2	many	TRBJ2-5	TRBD2	CASSQDLGLAGGSPETQYF	TGTGCCAGCAGCCAAGACCTAGGCCTAGCGGGAGGTTCACCCGAGACCCAGTACTTC
TRBV29-1	many	TRBJ1-1	NA	CSGGWGSTEAFF	TGCAGCGGGGGGTGGGGGAGCACTGAAGCTTTCTTT
TRBV7-8	many	TRBJ2-2	TRBD2	CASSFGAGGPTGELFF	TGTGCCAGCAGCTTTGGAGCGGGAGGGCCCACCGGGGAGCTGTTTTTT
TRBV7-2	many	TRBJ1-1	NA	CASSFSRTDTEAFF	TGTGCCAGCAGCTTCTCCAGGACGGACACTGAAGCTTTCTTT
TRBV6-1	many	TRBJ1-6	NA	CASGPAASSYNSPLHF	TGTGCCAGCGGCCCGGCAGCCAGCTCCTATAATTCACCCCTCCACTTT
TRBV2	many	TRBJ1-2	NA	CASNPGTNYGYTF	TGTGCCAGCAACCCCGGAACTAACTATGGCTACACCTTC
TRBV29-1	many	TRBJ2-3	TRBD2	CSCSGRAPDTQYF	TGCAGCTGTAGCGGGAGGGCCCCAGATACGCAGTATTTT
TRBV30	NA	TRBJ1-2	NA	CAWSRTWLQNGYTF	TGTGCCTGGAGTCGAACCTGGCTTCAGAATGGCTACACCTTC
TRBV27	many	TRBJ1-4	NA	CASSLNPNEKLFF	TGTGCCAGCAGTTTAAACCCAAATGAAAAACTGTTTTTT
TRBV6-2/TRBV6-3	many	TRBJ2-7	NA	CASSSRTYEQYF	TGTGCCAGCAGTTCCAGGACCTACGAGCAGTACTTC
TRBV27	many	TRBJ1-2	TRBD1	CASRVGQGDYGYTF	TGTGCCAGCAGGGTAGGACAGGGTGACTATGGCTACACCTTC
TRBV29-1	many	TRBJ2-7	NA	CSVGRTASYEQYF	TGCAGCGTTGGAAGGACGGCCTCCTACGAGCAGTACTTC
TRBV28	many	TRBJ2-7	NA	CATEGGERREQYF	TGTGCCACCGAAGGGGGTGAGAGACGAGAGCAGTACTTC
TRBV29-1	few	TRBJ2-2	NA	CSVEYGANTGELFF	TGCAGCGTTGAATACGGAGCGAACACCGGGGAGCTGTTTTTT
TRBV7-8	many	TRBJ2-7	NA	CASSLVRASSYEQYF	TGTGCCAGCAGCTTAGTGCGGGCCAGCTCCTACGAGCAGTACTTC
TRBV7-2	many	TRBJ2-7	NA	CASRRAQTRGEQYF	TGTGCCAGCAGAAGGGCTCAAACAAGGGGCGAGCAGTACTTC
TRBV5-1	many	TRBJ2-1	NA	CASSLGGQPRIFDEQFF	TGCGCCAGCAGCTTGGGCGGACAACCAAGGATTTTCGATGAGCAGTTCTTC
TRBV20-1	many	TRBJ2-3	NA	CSATADSTDTQYF	TGCAGTGCCACGGCGGATAGCACAGATACGCAGTATTTT
TRBV28	many	TRBJ2-4	NA	CASSRLPGQVAKNIQYF	TGTGCCAGCAGTAGGCTCCCGGGACAAGTAGCCAAAAACATTCAGTACTTC
TRBV5-1	few	TRBJ1-5	TRBD1	CASSSGQGDNQPQHF	TGCGCCAGCAGCTCTGGACAGGGAGACAATCAGCCCCAGCATTTT
TRBV9	many	TRBJ2-5	NA	CASSVGSGRETQYF	TGTGCCAGCAGCGTAGGATCAGGGAGAGAGACCCAGTACTTC
TRBV20-1	many	TRBJ1-2	NA	CSARSAPYNYGYTF	TGCAGTGCTAGGTCAGCACCCTATAACTATGGCTACACCTTC
TRBV6-2/TRBV6-3	NA	TRBJ2-2	NA	CASSYISVNANTGELFF	TGTGCCAGCAGTTACATCTCAGTCAACGCGAACACCGGGGAGCTGTTTTTT
TRBV18	NA	TRBJ1-1	TRBD1	CASSPPNRGDTEAFF	TGTGCCAGCTCACCCCCGAACAGGGGCGACACTGAAGCTTTCTTT
TRBV6-2/TRBV6-3	many	TRBJ1-1	NA	CASSYLWGRNTEAFF	TGTGCCAGCAGTTACTTATGGGGCCGGAACACTGAAGCTTTCTTT
TRBV28	many	TRBJ2-7	TRBD2	CASSLLSGGRYEQYF	TGTGCCAGCAGTTTATTAAGCGGGGGCCGGTACGAGCAGTACTTC
TRBV29-1	many	TRBJ2-7	NA	CSVQDQTYEQYF	TGCAGCGTCCAGGACCAGACCTACGAGCAGTACTTC
TRBV10-3	few	TRBJ2-7	TRBD2	CAISERVSGGDEQYF	TGTGCCATCAGTGAGAGAGTGTCCGGGGGGGACGAGCAGTACTTC
TRBV7-9	many	TRBJ1-2	NA	CASSLEQNYGYTF	TGTGCCAGCAGCTTAGAACAGAACTATGGCTACACCTTC
TRBV30	NA	TRBJ2-5	TRBD1	CARGTVQETQYF	TGTGCCCGTGGGACAGTCCAAGAGACCCAGTACTTC
TRBV20-1	many	TRBJ2-3	TRBD2	CSAPGTELAALTDTQYF	TGCAGTGCCCCTGGGACCGAACTAGCGGCCCTCACAGATACGCAGTATTTT
TRBV28	many	TRBJ2-3	NA	CASSPPFGRTDTQYF	TGTGCCAGCAGTCCCCCCTTTGGGAGGACAGATACGCAGTATTTT
TRBV20-1	few	TRBJ2-7	NA	CSARDQAALPYEQYF	TGCAGTGCTAGAGATCAGGCTGCCCTACCCTACGAGCAGTACTTC
TRBV7-9	NA	TRBJ1-1	NA	CASSFGTAEAFF	TGTGCCAGCAGCTTCGGGACGGCTGAAGCTTTCTTT
TRBV2	many	TRBJ2-2	NA	CASSDRGRGELFF	TGTGCCAGCAGTGACCGGGGGAGAGGGGAGCTGTTTTTT
TRBV7-8	many	TRBJ2-7	TRBD2	CASSLQTSGRPLSSYEQYF	TGTGCCAGCAGCCTACAGACTAGCGGGAGGCCTCTAAGCTCCTACGAGCAGTACTTC
TRBV20-1	few	TRBJ2-5	NA	CSARKAPQETQYF	TGCAGTGCTAGGAAGGCCCCCCAAGAGACCCAGTACTTC
TRBV19	many	TRBJ2-1	NA	CASTYGLGVYNEQFF	TGTGCCAGTACTTATGGTCTGGGTGTCTACAATGAGCAGTTCTTC
TRBV20-1	many	TRBJ2-2	TRBD1	CSAPGTVRTSTGELFF	TGCAGTGCACCCGGGACAGTTAGAACGTCTACCGGGGAGCTGTTTTTT
TRBV12-3/TRBV12-4	many	TRBJ1-5	TRBD1	CASSRQGRQPQHF	TGTGCCAGCAGTAGACAGGGGAGGCAGCCCCAGCATTTT
TRBV27	many	TRBJ2-2	NA	CASSFWEGELFF	TGTGCCAGCAGTTTTTGGGAGGGGGAGCTGTTTTTT
TRBV29-1	many	TRBJ2-1	TRBD1	CSAFPGQGEDEQFF	TGCAGCGCCTTCCCGGGACAGGGGGAGGATGAGCAGTTCTTC
TRBV5-1	many	TRBJ2-2	TRBD1	CASSIFHRGANTGELFF	TGCGCCAGCAGCATTTTCCACAGGGGCGCGAACACCGGGGAGCTGTTTTTT
TRBV7-9	NA	TRBJ1-5	NA	CASSLGWSGDQPQHF	TGTGCCAGCAGCTTAGGCTGGAGCGGGGATCAGCCCCAGCATTTT
TRBV27	NA	TRBJ1-1	TRBD1	CASIQLDRGLGRTEAFF	TGTGCCAGCATCCAACTTGACAGGGGGCTTGGAAGGACTGAAGCTTTCTTT
TRBV27	many	TRBJ2-7	NA	CASSFLGTRKAYEQYF	TGTGCCAGCAGTTTTCTCGGGACAAGGAAGGCCTACGAGCAGTACTTC
TRBV20-1	NA	TRBJ2-3	NA	CSARERGTDTQYF	TGCAGTGCTAGAGAGAGGGGCACAGATACGCAGTATTTT
TRBV27	many	TRBJ2-1	NA	CASSLLYGAGNEQFF	TGTGCCAGCAGTTTATTATACGGTGCGGGCAATGAGCAGTTCTTC
TRBV5-1	many	TRBJ2-1	TRBD2	CASSLVAGSASYNEQFF	TGCGCCAGCAGCTTAGTAGCGGGGAGTGCCTCCTACAATGAGCAGTTCTTC
TRBV4-3	few	TRBJ2-7	NA	CASRGGTPTKQYF	TGCGCCAGCAGGGGGGGTACACCTACGAAGCAGTACTTC
TRBV11-1	many	TRBJ2-2	TRBD2	CASSLAGLAGPRNGELFF	TGTGCCAGCAGCTTAGCCGGACTAGCGGGACCCCGGAACGGGGAGCTGTTTTTT
TRBV12-3/TRBV12-4	many	TRBJ2-7	NA	CASTVYEGTYEQYF	TGTGCCAGCACTGTCTACGAAGGCACCTACGAGCAGTACTTC